The TCR beta chain under discussion was sequenced for a study of blood T cell repertoires in COVID-19. The V end lost 1 base, the J end lost 4 bases, and 17 bases lay between the germline ends. Germline CDR1 SEHNR, CDR2 FQNEAQ (reference sequence). CDR3 length: 16 amino acids. The data were produced by immunoSEQ multiplex PCR, yet TCRdb's version contains in-frame clones alone and is incomplete. In the table there are under 150,000 clones, approximately 83% of which are singletons. V usage is TRBV7-9 and J usage is TRBJ2-7; tentative D call: TRBD2 (6 bases). This TCR came from a woman between 55 and 75 years old with COVID-19, enrolled during active disease. Source material: peripheral blood. The CDR3 DNA sequence: TGTGCCAGCAGCTTAGGGGGGGACGTACGAATTTACGAGCAGTACTTC. It is translated as CASSLGGDVRIYEQYF. Combining the CDR3 with reference TRBV7-9 and TRBJ2-7 gives the whole variable domain DTGVSQNPRHKITKRGQNVTFRCDPISEHNRLYWYRQTLGQGPEFLTYFQNEAQLEKSRLLSDRFSAERPKGSFSTLEIQRTEQGDSAMYLCASSLGGDVRIYEQYFGPGTRLTVT.